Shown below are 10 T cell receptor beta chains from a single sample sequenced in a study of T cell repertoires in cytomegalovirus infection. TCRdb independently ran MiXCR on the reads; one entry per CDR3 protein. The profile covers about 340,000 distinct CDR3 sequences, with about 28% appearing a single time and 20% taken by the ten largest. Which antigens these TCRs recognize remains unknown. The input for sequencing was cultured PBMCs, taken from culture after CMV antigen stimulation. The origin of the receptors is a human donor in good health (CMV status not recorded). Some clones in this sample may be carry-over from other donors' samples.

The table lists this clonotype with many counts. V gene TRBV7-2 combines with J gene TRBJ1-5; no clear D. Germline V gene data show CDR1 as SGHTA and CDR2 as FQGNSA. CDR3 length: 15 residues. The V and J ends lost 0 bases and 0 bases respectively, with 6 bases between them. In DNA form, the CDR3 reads TGTGCCAGCAGCTTAGCAGGTTATAGCAATCAGCCCCAGCATTTT. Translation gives CASSLAGYSNQPQHF.

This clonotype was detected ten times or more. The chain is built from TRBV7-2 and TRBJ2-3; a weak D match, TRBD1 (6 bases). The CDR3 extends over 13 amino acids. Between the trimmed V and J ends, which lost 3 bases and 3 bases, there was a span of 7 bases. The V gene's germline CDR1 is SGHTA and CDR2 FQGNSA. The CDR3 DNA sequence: TGTGCCAGCAGCTTGGGGGCAACAGATACGCAGTATTTT. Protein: CASSLGATDTQYF.

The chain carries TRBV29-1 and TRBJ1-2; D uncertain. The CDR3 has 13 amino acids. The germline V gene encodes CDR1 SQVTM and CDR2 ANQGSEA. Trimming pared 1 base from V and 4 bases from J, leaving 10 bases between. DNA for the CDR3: TGCAGCGTTGAAGGCGGGGAAGTCTATGGCTACACCTTC. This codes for CSVEGGEVYGYTF.

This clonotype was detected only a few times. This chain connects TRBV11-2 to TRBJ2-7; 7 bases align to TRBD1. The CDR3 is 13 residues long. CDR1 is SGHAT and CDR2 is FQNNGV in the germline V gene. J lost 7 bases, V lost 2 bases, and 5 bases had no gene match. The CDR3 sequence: CASSLTGEREQYF. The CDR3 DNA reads TGTGCCAGCAGCTTAACAGGGGAGAGGGAGCAGTACTTC.

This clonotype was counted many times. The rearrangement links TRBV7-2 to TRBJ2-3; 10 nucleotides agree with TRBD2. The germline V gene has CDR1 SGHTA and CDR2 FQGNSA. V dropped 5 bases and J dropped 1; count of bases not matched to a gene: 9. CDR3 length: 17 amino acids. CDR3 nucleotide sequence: TGTGCCAGCAGCGTGGCCAGCGGGAGGGGAGGCACAGATACGCAGTATTTT. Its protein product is CASSVASGRGGTDTQYF.

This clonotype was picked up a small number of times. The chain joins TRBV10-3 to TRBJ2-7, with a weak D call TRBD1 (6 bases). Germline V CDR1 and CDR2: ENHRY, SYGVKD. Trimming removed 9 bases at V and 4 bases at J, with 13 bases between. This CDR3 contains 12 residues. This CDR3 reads CAMGRGEYEQYF. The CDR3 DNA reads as TGTGCCATGGGCAGGGGAGAGTACGAGCAGTACTTC.

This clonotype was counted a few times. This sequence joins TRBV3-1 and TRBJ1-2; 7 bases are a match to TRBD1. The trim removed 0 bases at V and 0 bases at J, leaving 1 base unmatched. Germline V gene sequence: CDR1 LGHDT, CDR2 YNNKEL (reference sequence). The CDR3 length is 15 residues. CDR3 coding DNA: TGTGCCAGCAGCCAAGAAGGGACAGCTAACTATGGCTACACCTTC. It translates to CASSQEGTANYGYTF.

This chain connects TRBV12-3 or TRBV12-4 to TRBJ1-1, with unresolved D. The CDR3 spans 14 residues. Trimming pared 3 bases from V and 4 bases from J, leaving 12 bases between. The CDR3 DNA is TGTGCCAGCAGTTTCCCGACCATGGGCACTGAAGCTTTCTTT. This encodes CASSFPTMGTEAFF.

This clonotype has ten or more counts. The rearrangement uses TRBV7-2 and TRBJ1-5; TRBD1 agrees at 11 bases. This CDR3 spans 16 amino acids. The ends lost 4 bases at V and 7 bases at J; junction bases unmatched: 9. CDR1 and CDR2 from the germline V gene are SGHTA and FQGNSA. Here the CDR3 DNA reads TGTGCCAGCAGCTATACCGGGACAGGGGGTGGGCAGCCCCAGCATTTT. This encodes CASSYTGTGGGQPQHF. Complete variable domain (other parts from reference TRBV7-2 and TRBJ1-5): GAGVSQSPSNKVTEKGKDVELRCDPISGHTALYWYRQSLGQGLEFLIYFQGNSAPDKSGLPSDRFSAERTGGSVSTLTIQRTQQEDSAVYLCASSYTGTGGGQPQHFGDGTRLSIL.

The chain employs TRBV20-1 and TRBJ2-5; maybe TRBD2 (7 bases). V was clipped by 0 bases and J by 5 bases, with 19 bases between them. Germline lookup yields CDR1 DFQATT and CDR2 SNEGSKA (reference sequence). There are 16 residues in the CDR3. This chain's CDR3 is CSARDPQRGGEETQYF. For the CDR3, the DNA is TGCAGTGCTAGAGACCCGCAACGAGGGGGGGAGGAGACCCAGTACTTC.